These T cell receptor beta chains were read from a single sample in a study of cytotoxic CD8 clonotypes in ibrutinib-treated CLL. This table comes from immunoSEQ multiplex PCR, and its TCRdb copy is limited to in-frame clones, with some not included. The sample lists tens of thousands of clones, less than 85% seen once, with about a fifth in the top ten. The sequencing used PBMCs, collected after 24 months of ibrutinib treatment. The receptors shown here come from a human donor with chronic lymphocytic leukemia. Each CDR3 is given with its conserved first and last residue. D genes are given only for firm matches. Some rows mark clone size as missing; the rest say once, few, many or name a class of expanded clone.

V gene	clone size	J gene	D gene	CDR3 protein	CDR3 DNA
TRBV5-4	NA	TRBJ2-5	NA	CASSLAYQETQYF	TGTGCCAGCAGCTTGGCGTACCAAGAGACCCAGTACTTC
TRBV12-5	NA	TRBJ2-7	TRBD2	CASGLGIGTSSDEQYF	TGTGCTAGTGGTTTAGGGATCGGGACTAGTAGCGACGAGCAGTACTTC
TRBV27	NA	TRBJ2-7	TRBD2	CASSSLAGGYEQYF	TGTGCCAGCAGTTCTTTAGCGGGGGGCTACGAGCAGTACTTC
TRBV4-3	NA	TRBJ2-3	NA	CASSQGAGDTQYF	TGCGCCAGCAGCCAAGGCGCGGGGGATACGCAGTATTTT
TRBV18	NA	TRBJ2-1	NA	CASSPPAASYNEQFF	TGTGCCAGCTCACCCCCGGCAGCATCCTACAATGAGCAGTTCTTC
TRBV14	NA	TRBJ2-5	TRBD2	CASSPGTSGRETQYF	TGTGCCAGCAGCCCCGGGACTAGCGGGAGGGAGACCCAGTACTTC
TRBV6-6	few	TRBJ1-3	NA	CASSTMGTFSGNTIYF	TGTGCCAGCAGTACGATGGGGACCTTCTCTGGAAACACCATATATTTT
TRBV19	NA	TRBJ2-2	TRBD2	CASSIPSGRAVGELFF	TGTGCCAGTAGTATCCCTAGCGGGAGGGCCGTCGGGGAGCTGTTTTTT
TRBV6-4	NA	TRBJ2-2	NA	CASSVDGNTGELFF	TGTGCCAGCAGTGTAGACGGCAACACCGGGGAGCTGTTTTTT
TRBV18	NA	TRBJ2-7	TRBD1	CASSPGGGAYEQYF	TGTGCCAGCTCTCCAGGGGGCGGGGCCTACGAGCAGTACTTC
TRBV10-2	NA	TRBJ2-4	NA	CASSGGGIAKNIQYF	TGCGCCAGCAGCGGAGGGGGAATAGCCAAAAACATTCAGTACTTC
TRBV9	once	TRBJ2-5	NA	CASSPHQKVGETQYF	TGTGCCAGCAGCCCCCATCAGAAGGTGGGTGAGACCCAGTACTTC
TRBV18	once	TRBJ1-3	NA	CASSPPLPNSGNTIYF	TGTGCCAGCTCACCACCTTTGCCGAACTCTGGAAACACCATATATTTT
TRBV19	few	TRBJ1-5	NA	CATTVSNQPQHF	TGTGCCACGACAGTTAGCAATCAGCCCCAGCATTTT
TRBV18	NA	TRBJ2-7	NA	CASSPPGSYEQYF	TGTGCCAGCTCCCCCCCAGGCTCCTACGAGCAGTACTTC
TRBV4-1	NA	TRBJ2-3	NA	CASSQGVGDPGTDTQYF	TGCGCCAGCAGCCAAGGGGTGGGGGACCCGGGCACAGATACGCAGTATTTT
TRBV5-1	NA	TRBJ1-3	NA	CASSPDSGPGNTIYF	TGCGCCAGCAGCCCCGATAGCGGTCCCGGAAACACCATATATTTT
TRBV6-5	NA	TRBJ2-5	NA	CASSYYKGGMETQYF	TGTGCCAGCAGTTACTACAAAGGGGGTATGGAGACCCAGTACTTC
TRBV29-1	NA	TRBJ2-3	TRBD1	CSVTTGVALPDTQYF	TGCAGCGTAACCACAGGGGTTGCGCTTCCAGATACGCAGTATTTT
TRBV27	NA	TRBJ2-1	NA	CSSGSSYNEQFF	TGTTCGTCTGGTAGCTCCTACAATGAGCAGTTCTTC